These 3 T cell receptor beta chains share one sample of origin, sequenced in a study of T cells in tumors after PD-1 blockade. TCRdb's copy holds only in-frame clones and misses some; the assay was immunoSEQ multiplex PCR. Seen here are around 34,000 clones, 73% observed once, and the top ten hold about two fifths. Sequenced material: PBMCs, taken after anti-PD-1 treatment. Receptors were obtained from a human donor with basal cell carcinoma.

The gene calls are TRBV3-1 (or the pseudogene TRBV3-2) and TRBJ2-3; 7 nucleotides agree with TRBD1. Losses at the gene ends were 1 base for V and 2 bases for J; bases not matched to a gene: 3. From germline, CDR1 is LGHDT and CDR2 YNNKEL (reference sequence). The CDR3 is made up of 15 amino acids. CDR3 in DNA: TGTGCCAGCAGCCAAGGACAGGGATACACAGATACGCAGTATTTT. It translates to CASSQGQGYTDTQYF.

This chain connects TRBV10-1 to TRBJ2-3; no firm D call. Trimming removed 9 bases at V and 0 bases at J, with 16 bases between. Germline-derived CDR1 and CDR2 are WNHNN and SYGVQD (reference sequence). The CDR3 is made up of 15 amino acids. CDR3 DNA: TGCGCCAGACTTGCCGGGTACTCTAGCACAGATACGCAGTATTTT. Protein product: CARLAGYSSTDTQYF.

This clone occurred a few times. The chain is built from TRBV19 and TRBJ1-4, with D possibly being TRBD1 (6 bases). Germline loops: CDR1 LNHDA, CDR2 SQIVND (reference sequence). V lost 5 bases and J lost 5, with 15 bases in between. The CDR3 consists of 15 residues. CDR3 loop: CASSYTGNPNEKLFF. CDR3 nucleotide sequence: TGTGCCAGTAGTTACACAGGGAACCCGAATGAAAAACTGTTTTTT.